What follows are 31 T cell receptor beta chains derived from one specimen sequenced in a study of blood T cell repertoires in COVID-19. TCRdb keeps only in-frame clones here, not all; method: immunoSEQ multiplex PCR. The sample lists 100,000 to 120,000 clones, about 90% occurring once. The sequencing input was peripheral blood. The source is a woman aged 45-59 years with acute or convalescent COVID-19.

The V call is TRBV28, the J call TRBJ2-1; TRBD2 agrees at 12 bases. After removal of 3 bases from V and 12 bases from J, the junction contained 6 bases not matched to a gene. The CDR3 totals 14 residues. Germline CDR1 is MDHEN and CDR2 is SYDVKM. CDR3 in amino acids: CASSFETSGGPQFF. The DNA of the CDR3 is TGTGCCAGCAGTTTCGAGACTAGCGGGGGCCCGCAGTTCTTC.

The chain has TRBV7-3 and TRBJ2-2; 7 bases align to TRBD2. CDR3 length equals 17 residues. V was clipped by 5 bases and J by 5 bases; unmatched bases: 14. Germline V CDR1 and CDR2: SGHTA, FQGTGA. CDR3 amino acids: CASSLLPTSRVTGELFF. Here the CDR3 DNA reads TGTGCCAGCAGCCTACTACCGACTAGCCGAGTAACCGGGGAGCTGTTTTTT.

This chain joins TRBV10-2 and TRBJ2-7; D may be TRBD2 (5 bases). Germline CDR1 and CDR2: WSHSY and SAAADI. CDR3 length: 14 residues. Trimming shortened V by 3 bases and J by 1 base, and 10 bases separated the two germline ends. The CDR3 DNA reads as TGCGCCAGCAGTGACCCCGGGATTTCCTACGAGCAGTACTTC. As protein: CASSDPGISYEQYF.

V usage is TRBV7-8 and J usage is TRBJ2-7; perhaps TRBD1 as D (5 bases). The length of the CDR3 is 16 residues. Per the germline V gene, CDR1 is SGHVS and CDR2 is FQNEAQ. The V end was cut by 2 bases, the J end by 1 base, with 15 bases between. The CDR3 loop reads CASSLNLGLRSYEQYF. DNA for the CDR3: TGTGCCAGCAGCTTAAACCTGGGGCTACGTTCCTACGAGCAGTACTTC.

This clone appeared once. J is TRBJ2-1 and V is TRBV14; D is perhaps TRBD2 (7 bases). CDR3 length equals 19 residues. Germline assignment: CDR1 SGHDN and CDR2 FVKESK. V was trimmed by 0 bases and J by 4 bases, leaving 22 bases between them. In DNA, the CDR3 is TGTGCCAGCAGCCAAGATGGAGTAGGGGGGAGGGGCCTTTACAATGAGCAGTTCTTC. Protein product: CASSQDGVGGRGLYNEQFF. Using reference TRBV14 and TRBJ2-1 for the parts outside the CDR3, the full variable domain is EAGVTQFPSHSVIEKGQTVTLRCDPISGHDNLYWYRRVMGKEIKFLLHFVKESKQDESGMPNNRFLAERTGGTYSTLKVQPAELEDSGVYFCASSQDGVGGRGLYNEQFFGPGTRLTVL.

The rearrangement uses TRBV9 and TRBJ2-3; no firm D call. CDR3 size: 12 residues. The germline V gene has CDR1 SGDLS and CDR2 YYNGEE. Between the trimmed V and J ends, which lost 4 bases and 2 bases, there was a span of 5 bases. The CDR3 DNA reads TGTGCCAGCAGCCCAATCACAGATACGCAGTATTTT. Protein: CASSPITDTQYF.

This clone has a single count. The rearrangement joins TRBV7-9 to TRBJ1-2; 9 positions match TRBD1. Unmatched junction bases numbered 9, after V lost 5 bases and J lost 2 bases. CDR1 SEHNR and CDR2 FQNEAQ come from the germline V gene (reference sequence). The CDR3 spans 16 residues. CDR3 in amino acids: CASSPGPDRGNYGYTF. In DNA form, the CDR3 reads TGTGCCAGCAGCCCTGGACCGGACAGGGGAAACTATGGCTACACCTTC.

The CDR3 nucleotides are TGTGCCAGCAGTTACTCCGGACAGGGGTCCTACGAGCAGTACTTC. It yields the protein CASSYSGQGSYEQYF. The genes are TRBV6-5 and TRBJ2-7, with 9 bases that match TRBD1. Germline V gene lookup returns CDR1 MNHEY and CDR2 SVGAGI. CDR3 length equals 15 residues. The V gene end was trimmed by 0 bases and the J gene end by 1 base; junction bases not matched to a gene: 1.

V gene TRBV7-9 combines with J gene TRBJ1-4; perhaps TRBD1 as D (5 bases). CDR1 and CDR2 (germline): SEHNR, FQNEAQ (reference sequence). Trimming removed 4 bases at V and 7 bases at J, with 22 bases between. The CDR3 consists of 17 residues. In DNA form, the CDR3 reads TGTGCCAGCAGCTCCCTTGAATTTGGCCAGGGAAGTGAAAAACTGTTTTTT. Translating gives CASSSLEFGQGSEKLFF.

The rearrangement uses TRBV7-9 and TRBJ2-2; 8 nucleotides agree with TRBD1. The ends lost 4 bases at V and 6 bases at J; junction bases unmatched: 13. The V gene's germline CDR1 is SEHNR and CDR2 FQNEAQ (reference sequence). The CDR3 is 17 residues long. This CDR3 is CASSSNHRGVRAGELFF. DNA of the CDR3: TGTGCCAGCAGCTCTAACCACAGGGGGGTCCGAGCCGGGGAGCTGTTTTTT.

J is TRBJ1-2 and V is TRBV5-4, with a possible D match to TRBD1 (6 bases). V shed 5 bases and J shed 4 bases, with 12 bases lying between them. Germline CDR1 and CDR2: SGHNT and YYREEE (reference sequence). The CDR3 contains 13 residues. CDR3 sequence: CASRPTGGYGYTF. CDR3 coding DNA: TGTGCCAGCAGACCGACAGGCGGCTATGGCTACACCTTC.

The rearrangement joins TRBV23-1 to TRBJ1-5, with 10 nucleotides matching TRBD1. TRBV23-1 is labeled an ORF, and its function is uncertain. After removal of 3 bases from V and 3 bases from J, the junction contained 8 bases not matched to a gene. The length of the CDR3 is 17 residues. The CDR3 protein is CASSHIRDRGPNQPQHF. CDR3 nucleotide sequence: TGCGCCAGCAGTCATATCCGGGACAGGGGTCCCAATCAGCCCCAGCATTTT.

This chain links TRBV10-3 with TRBJ2-1; 11 bases fit TRBD2. Germline loops: CDR1 ENHRY, CDR2 SYGVKD. CDR3 length: 14 residues. After removal of 8 bases from V and 5 bases from J, the junction contained 5 bases not matched to a gene. In DNA form, the CDR3 reads TGTGCCATCTTAGCGGGAGGGCCCAACAATGAGCAGTTCTTC. Amino acids: CAILAGGPNNEQFF.

In its sample, this clone was seen once. The chain has TRBV4-1 and TRBJ1-5; 8 bases fit TRBD1. The CDR3 runs 22 residues. The germline V gene has CDR1 MGHRA and CDR2 YSYEKL. After removal of 4 bases from V and 0 bases from J, the junction contained 23 bases not matched to a gene. CDR3 nucleotides: TGCGCCAGCAGCCGGATGCCTCGGGACAGGCATTCTGTCCTCTATAGCAATCAGCCCCAGCATTTT. Protein product: CASSRMPRDRHSVLYSNQPQHF.

The chain recombines TRBV6-5 with TRBJ2-2; perhaps TRBD2 as D (6 bases). The CDR3 spans 15 residues. Looked up from germline, CDR1 is MNHEY and CDR2 is SVGAGI. Trimming cost V 8 bases and J 7 bases, with 20 bases left between them. CDR3 in amino acids: CASPVTPGDDGELFF. The CDR3 DNA reads TGTGCCAGCCCGGTGACGCCGGGGGATGACGGGGAGCTGTTTTTT.

J is TRBJ1-1 and V is TRBV30; 11 nucleotides align to TRBD1. This CDR3 region has 11 residues. Germline trimming cut 5 bases from V and 11 bases from J; bases unmatched to any gene: 4. Germline CDR1 GTSNPN, CDR2 SVGIG (reference sequence). CDR3 region: CAWADRGLAFF. Written as DNA, the CDR3 is TGTGCCTGGGCGGACAGGGGGCTGGCTTTCTTT.

The rearrangement links TRBV28 to TRBJ2-3; weak D call: TRBD1 (6 bases). Germline V lookup: CDR1 MDHEN, CDR2 SYDVKM. Deletions cut 3 bases from V and 4 bases from J, with 14 bases between. The CDR3 is 15 residues long. DNA for the CDR3: TGTGCCAGCAGTTTGGGGGCACAGTTTTCAGATACGCAGTATTTT. Its translation: CASSLGAQFSDTQYF.

The chain uses TRBV24-1 and TRBJ2-5; 7 nucleotides match TRBD1. V lost 0 bases to trimming and J lost 1 base; unmatched junction nucleotides: 1. Looked up from germline, CDR1 is KGHDR and CDR2 is SFDVKD. CDR3 size: 15 residues. CDR3: CATSDLAGGQETQYF. In DNA, the CDR3 is TGTGCCACCAGTGATTTGGCAGGGGGCCAAGAGACCCAGTACTTC.

This chain connects TRBV2 to TRBJ2-1, with 7 bases identical to TRBD2. CDR3 length: 12 amino acids. The junction had 5 bases not matched to a gene; V was cut back by 8 bases and J by 7 bases. Germline CDR1 SNHLY, CDR2 FYNNEI. CDR3 region: CASSPGGNEQFF. DNA of the CDR3: TGTGCCAGCTCCCCCGGGGGGAATGAGCAGTTCTTC. Full variable domain (remainder filled in from reference TRBV2 and TRBJ2-1): EPEVTQTPSHQVTQMGQEVILRCVPISNHLYFYWYRQILGQKVEFLVSFYNNEISEKSEIFDDQFSVERPDGSNFTLKIRSTKLEDSAMYFCASSPGGNEQFFGPGTRLTVL.

The chain has TRBV3-1 (or the pseudogene TRBV3-2) and TRBJ2-3, with 7 bases that match TRBD2. V lost 3 bases and J lost 4; bases outside the gene matches: 4. Germline CDR1 LGHDT, CDR2 YNNKEL (reference sequence). CDR3 size: 14 residues. The CDR3 reads CASSQRGGADTQYF. As DNA, the CDR3 is TGTGCCAGCAGCCAGAGGGGAGGGGCAGATACGCAGTATTTT.

The rearrangement uses TRBV9 and TRBJ2-3, with a weak D call TRBD1 (6 bases). The germline V gene encodes CDR1 SGDLS and CDR2 YYNGEE. The CDR3 is made up of 13 amino acids. Trimming took 4 bases from V and 6 from J, leaving 12 bases between them. CDR3 bases: TGTGCCAGCAGCACCCGTAGGGGGGATACGCAGTATTTT. Its translation: CASSTRRGDTQYF.

This chain connects TRBV7-8 to TRBJ2-7; D possibly corresponds to TRBD2 (6 bases). Trimming took off 1 base at V and 7 bases at J, with 11 bases between the two ends. Germline V CDR1 and CDR2: SGHVS, FQNEAQ. The CDR3 sequence is 13 residues long. Here the CDR3 reads CASSLGGAGEQYF. The CDR3 DNA sequence: TGTGCCAGCAGCTTAGGAGGGGCGGGAGAGCAGTACTTC. The whole variable domain, remainder taken from reference TRBV7-8 and TRBJ2-7, is GAGVSQSPRYKVAKRGQDVALRCDPISGHVSLFWYQQALGQGPEFLTYFQNEAQLDKSGLPSDRFFAERPEGSVSTLKIQRTQQEDSAVYLCASSLGGAGEQYFGPGTRLTVT.

The J gene is TRBJ2-7, the V gene TRBV24-1; D is undetermined. The CDR3 has 13 amino acids. Germline-derived CDR1 and CDR2 are KGHDR and SFDVKD. Between the trimmed V and J ends, which lost 3 bases and 3 bases, there was a span of 8 bases. The CDR3 DNA sequence: TGTGCCACCAGTGATCAGAACAACTACGAGCAGTACTTC. This translates into CATSDQNNYEQYF.

The chain links TRBV24-1 to TRBJ2-1; 13 bases line up with TRBD2. CDR1 and CDR2 from the germline V gene are KGHDR and SFDVKD. V dropped 4 bases and J dropped 7; count of bases not matched to a gene: 6. The CDR3 is 16 amino acids. As DNA, the CDR3 is TGTGCCACCAGTGACACTAGCGGGAGGGCCGGGAATGAGCAGTTCTTC. It codes for CATSDTSGRAGNEQFF.

The chain joins TRBV6-1 to TRBJ1-2, with TRBD1 matching 7 bases. CDR1 is MNHNS, CDR2 SASEGT, per germline. V trimming: 3 bases; J trimming: 4 bases; junction bases outside the gene matches: 20. There are 19 residues in the CDR3. The CDR3 reads CASSDWTRQGEQTLYGYTF. The DNA of the CDR3 is TGTGCCAGCAGTGACTGGACACGGCAGGGGGAGCAAACACTCTATGGCTACACCTTC.

J is TRBJ1-2 and V is TRBV30, with TRBD1 matching 7 bases. The CDR3 loop spans 15 amino acids. Germline CDR1 GTSNPN, CDR2 SVGIG (reference sequence). The ends lost 0 bases at V and 6 bases at J; junction bases unmatched: 10. CDR3 sequence reads: CAWSVPDQRGHGYTF. CDR3 DNA: TGTGCCTGGAGTGTACCCGACCAAAGGGGGCATGGCTACACCTTC. Full variable domain (outside the CDR3, taken from reference TRBV30 and TRBJ1-2): SQTIHQWPATLVQPVGSPLSLECTVEGTSNPNLYWYRQAAGRGLQLLFYSVGIGQISSEVPQNLSASRPQDRQFILSSKKLLLSDSGFYLCAWSVPDQRGHGYTFGSGTRLTVV.

This rearrangement joins TRBV18 to TRBJ2-5; 7 bases align to TRBD2. Germline-derived CDR1 and CDR2 are KGHSH and LQKENI. The CDR3 consists of 13 residues. Trimming took 2 bases from V and 3 from J; bases not matched to a gene: 0. CDR3 region: CASSPGGEETQYF. The CDR3 bases are TGTGCCAGCTCACCAGGGGGGGAAGAGACCCAGTACTTC.

This rearrangement joins TRBV20-1 to TRBJ2-3, with D unresolved. CDR3 length: 11 amino acids. CDR1 is DFQATT, CDR2 SNEGSKA, per germline (reference sequence). This CDR3 reads CSSDRGDTQYF. Written as DNA, the CDR3 is TGCAGCTCTGACCGCGGAGATACGCAGTATTTT.

V gene TRBV29-1 combines with J gene TRBJ2-5; D is perhaps TRBD2 (6 bases). The CDR3 length is 13 residues. Germline values: CDR1 SQVTM, CDR2 ANQGSEA. V was pared by 2 bases and J by 4 bases, with 11 bases between. The CDR3 region is CSVERTKGETQYF. The CDR3 DNA follows: TGCAGCGTTGAAAGGACTAAGGGAGAGACCCAGTACTTC.

The chain carries TRBV7-3 and TRBJ2-1; TRBD2 aligns across 7 bases. This CDR3 has 12 residues. The germline gives CDR1 SGHTA, CDR2 FQGTGA. V was clipped by 5 bases and J by 10 bases; unmatched bases: 5. This CDR3 reads CASSHREGEQFF. The CDR3 DNA sequence: TGTGCCAGCAGCCATAGGGAGGGAGAGCAGTTCTTC.

The chain combines TRBV5-1 with TRBJ1-3; D gene ambiguous. V lost 6 bases to trimming and J lost 3 bases, with 7 bases between them. The CDR3 extends over 12 amino acids. Germline lookup yields CDR1 SGHRS and CDR2 YFSETQ. The CDR3 DNA is TGCGCCAGCAAAGAGGATGGAAACACCATATATTTT. This gives the protein CASKEDGNTIYF.